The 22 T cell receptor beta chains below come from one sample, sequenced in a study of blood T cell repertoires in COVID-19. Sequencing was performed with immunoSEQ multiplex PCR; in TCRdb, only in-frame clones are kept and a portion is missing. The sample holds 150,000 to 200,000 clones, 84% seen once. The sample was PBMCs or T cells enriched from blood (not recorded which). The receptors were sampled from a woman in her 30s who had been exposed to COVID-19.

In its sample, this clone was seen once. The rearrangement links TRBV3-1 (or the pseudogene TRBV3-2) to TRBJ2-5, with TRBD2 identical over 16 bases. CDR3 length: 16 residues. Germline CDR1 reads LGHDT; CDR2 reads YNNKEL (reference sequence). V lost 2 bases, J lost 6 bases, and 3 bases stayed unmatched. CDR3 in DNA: TGTGCCAGCAGCCAACCGGGACTAGCGGGGGGGCAGACCCAGTACTTC. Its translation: CASSQPGLAGGQTQYF.

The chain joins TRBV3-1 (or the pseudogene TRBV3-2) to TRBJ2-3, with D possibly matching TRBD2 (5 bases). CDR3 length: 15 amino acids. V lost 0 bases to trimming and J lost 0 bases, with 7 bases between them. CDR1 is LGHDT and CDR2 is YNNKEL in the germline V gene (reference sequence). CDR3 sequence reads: CASSQDGGSTDTQYF. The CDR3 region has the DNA TGTGCCAGCAGCCAAGATGGCGGGAGCACAGATACGCAGTATTTT.

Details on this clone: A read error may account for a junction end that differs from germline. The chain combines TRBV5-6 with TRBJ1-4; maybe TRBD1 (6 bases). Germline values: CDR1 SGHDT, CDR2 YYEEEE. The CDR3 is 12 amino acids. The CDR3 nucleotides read TGTGCCAGCAGCTTAAAAGGACAGCCCAAACGATTT. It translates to CASSLKGQPKRF.

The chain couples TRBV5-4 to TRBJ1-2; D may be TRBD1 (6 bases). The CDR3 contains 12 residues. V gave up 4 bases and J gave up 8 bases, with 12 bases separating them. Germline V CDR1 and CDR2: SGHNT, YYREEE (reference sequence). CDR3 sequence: CASSRYREGYTF. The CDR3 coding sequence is TGTGCCAGCAGCCGATACAGGGAAGGCTACACCTTC.

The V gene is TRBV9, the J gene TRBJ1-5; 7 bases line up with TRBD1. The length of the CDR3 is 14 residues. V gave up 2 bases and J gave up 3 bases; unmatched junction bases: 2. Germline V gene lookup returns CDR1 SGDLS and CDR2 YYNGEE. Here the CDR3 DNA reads TGTGCCAGCAGCGTGACAGGGTCCAATCAGCCCCAGCATTTT. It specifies CASSVTGSNQPQHF.

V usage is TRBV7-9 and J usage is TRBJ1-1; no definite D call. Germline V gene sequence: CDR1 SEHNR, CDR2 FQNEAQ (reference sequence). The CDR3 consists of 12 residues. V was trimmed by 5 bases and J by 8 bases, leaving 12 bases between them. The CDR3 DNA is TGTGCCAGCAGCCCCGCCGGGATCGAAGCTTTCTTT. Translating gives CASSPAGIEAFF.

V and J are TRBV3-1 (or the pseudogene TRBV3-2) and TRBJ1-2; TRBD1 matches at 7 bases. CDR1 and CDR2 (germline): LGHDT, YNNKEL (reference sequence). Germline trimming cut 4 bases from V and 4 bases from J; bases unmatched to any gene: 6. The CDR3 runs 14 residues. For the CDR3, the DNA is TGTGCCAGCAGCCTTAGGACAGGACGCTATGGCTACACCTTC. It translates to CASSLRTGRYGYTF.

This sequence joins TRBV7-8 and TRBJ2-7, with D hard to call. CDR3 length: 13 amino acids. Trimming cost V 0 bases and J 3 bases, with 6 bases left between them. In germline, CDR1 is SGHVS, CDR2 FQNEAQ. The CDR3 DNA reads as TGTGCCAGCAGCTTAGCGATCAGCTACGAGCAGTACTTC. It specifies CASSLAISYEQYF.

This chain's CDR3 is CASSRGSSTDTQYF. The CDR3 DNA is TGTGCCAGCAGCCGGGGGAGTAGCACAGATACGCAGTATTTT. V usage is TRBV6-5 and J usage is TRBJ2-3, with D maybe TRBD2 (6 bases). Germline CDR1 reads MNHEY; CDR2 reads SVGAGI. The CDR3 extends over 14 amino acids. Trimming cost V 6 bases and J 0 bases, with 10 bases left between them.

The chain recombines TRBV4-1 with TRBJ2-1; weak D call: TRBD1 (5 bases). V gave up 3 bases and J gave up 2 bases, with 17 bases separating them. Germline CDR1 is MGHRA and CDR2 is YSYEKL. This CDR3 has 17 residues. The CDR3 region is CASSHTPGQGTYNEQFF. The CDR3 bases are TGCGCCAGCAGCCACACGCCTGGGCAGGGCACCTACAATGAGCAGTTCTTC.

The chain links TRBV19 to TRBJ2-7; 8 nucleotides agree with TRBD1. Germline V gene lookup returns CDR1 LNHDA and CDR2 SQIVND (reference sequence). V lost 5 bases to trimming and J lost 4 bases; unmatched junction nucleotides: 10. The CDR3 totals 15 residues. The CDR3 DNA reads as TGTGCCAGTAGTCGTGACAGGGGAAATTGGTACGAGCAGTACTTC. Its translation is CASSRDRGNWYEQYF.

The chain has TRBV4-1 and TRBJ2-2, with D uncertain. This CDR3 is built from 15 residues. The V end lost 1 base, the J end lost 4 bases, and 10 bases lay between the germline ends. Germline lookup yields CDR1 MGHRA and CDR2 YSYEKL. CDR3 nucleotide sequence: TGCGCCAGCAGCCAAGGCCTCACTACCACCGGGGAGCTGTTTTTT. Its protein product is CASSQGLTTTGELFF.

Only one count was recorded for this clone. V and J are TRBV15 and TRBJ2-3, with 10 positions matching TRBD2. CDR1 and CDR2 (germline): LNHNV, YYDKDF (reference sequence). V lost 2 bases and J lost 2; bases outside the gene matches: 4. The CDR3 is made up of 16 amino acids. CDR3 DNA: TGTGCCACCAGCAGAACCACTAGCGGGATCACAGATACGCAGTATTTT. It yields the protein CATSRTTSGITDTQYF. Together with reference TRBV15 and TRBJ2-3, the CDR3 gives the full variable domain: DAMVIQNPRYQVTQFGKPVTLSCSQTLNHNVMYWYQQKSSQAPKLLFHYYDKDFNNEADTPDNFQSRRPNTSFCFLDIRSPGLGDTAMYLCATSRTTSGITDTQYFGPGTRLTVL.

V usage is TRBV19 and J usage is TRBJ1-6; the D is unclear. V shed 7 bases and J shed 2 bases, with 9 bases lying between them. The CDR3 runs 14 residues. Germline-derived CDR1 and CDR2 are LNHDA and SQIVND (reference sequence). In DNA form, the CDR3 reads TGTGCCAGTAATGAGGGTCCCTATAATTCACCCCTCCACTTT. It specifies CASNEGPYNSPLHF. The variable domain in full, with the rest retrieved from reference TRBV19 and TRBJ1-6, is DGGITQSPKYLFRKEGQNVTLSCEQNLNHDAMYWYRQDPGQGLRLIYYSQIVNDFQKGDIAEGYSVSREKKESFPLTVTSAQKNPTAFYLCASNEGPYNSPLHFGNGTRLTVT.

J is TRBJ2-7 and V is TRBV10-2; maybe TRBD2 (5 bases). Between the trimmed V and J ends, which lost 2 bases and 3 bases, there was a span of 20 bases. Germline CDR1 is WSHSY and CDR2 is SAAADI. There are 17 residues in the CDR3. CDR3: CASSEPPGTSPIYEQYF. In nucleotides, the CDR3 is TGCGCCAGCAGTGAGCCGCCGGGAACCTCCCCAATCTACGAGCAGTACTTC.

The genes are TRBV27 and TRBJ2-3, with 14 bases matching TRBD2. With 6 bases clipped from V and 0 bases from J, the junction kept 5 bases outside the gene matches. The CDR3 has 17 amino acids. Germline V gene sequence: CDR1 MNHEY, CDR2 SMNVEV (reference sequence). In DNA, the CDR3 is TGTGCCAGCAGCGGACTAGCGGGGGGTGTGAGCACAGATACGCAGTATTTT. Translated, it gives CASSGLAGGVSTDTQYF.

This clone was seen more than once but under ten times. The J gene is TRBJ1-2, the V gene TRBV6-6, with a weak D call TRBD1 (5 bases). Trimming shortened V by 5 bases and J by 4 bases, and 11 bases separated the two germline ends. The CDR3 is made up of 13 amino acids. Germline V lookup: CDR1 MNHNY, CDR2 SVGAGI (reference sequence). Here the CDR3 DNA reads TGTGCCAGCAGTACCCAGGGAAGCTATGGCTACACCTTC. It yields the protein CASSTQGSYGYTF.

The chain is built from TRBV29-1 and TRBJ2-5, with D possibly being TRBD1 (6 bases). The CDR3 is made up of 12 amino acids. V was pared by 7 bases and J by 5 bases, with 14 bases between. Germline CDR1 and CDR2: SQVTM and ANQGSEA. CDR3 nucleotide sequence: TGCAGCGGTGGACAGTTAGGGGAGACCCAGTACTTC. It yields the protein CSGGQLGETQYF. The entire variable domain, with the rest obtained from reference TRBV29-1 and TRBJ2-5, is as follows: SAVISQKPSRDICQRGTSLTIQCQVDSQVTMMFWYRQQPGQSLTLIATANQGSEATYESGFVIDKFPISRPNLTFSTLTVSNMSPEDSSIYLCSGGQLGETQYFGPGTRLLVL.

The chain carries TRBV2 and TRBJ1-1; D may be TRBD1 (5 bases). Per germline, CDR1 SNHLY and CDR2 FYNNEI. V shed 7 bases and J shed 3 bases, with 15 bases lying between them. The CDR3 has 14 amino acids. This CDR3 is CASNPQGRDTEAFF. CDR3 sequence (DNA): TGTGCCAGCAATCCCCAGGGCAGAGACACTGAAGCTTTCTTT.

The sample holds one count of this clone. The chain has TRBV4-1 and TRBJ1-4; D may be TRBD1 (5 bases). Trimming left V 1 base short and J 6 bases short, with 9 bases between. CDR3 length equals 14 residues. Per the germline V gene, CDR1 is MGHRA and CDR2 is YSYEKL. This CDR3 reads CASSQATGDEKLFF. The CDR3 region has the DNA TGCGCCAGCAGCCAAGCTACAGGTGATGAAAAACTGTTTTTT.

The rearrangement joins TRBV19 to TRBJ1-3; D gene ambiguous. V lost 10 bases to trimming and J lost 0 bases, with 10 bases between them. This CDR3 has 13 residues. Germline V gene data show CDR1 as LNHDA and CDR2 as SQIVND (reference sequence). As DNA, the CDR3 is TGTGCCACGGAACGGGGCTCTGGAAACACCATATATTTT. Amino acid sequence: CATERGSGNTIYF. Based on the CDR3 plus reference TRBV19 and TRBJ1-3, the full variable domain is DGGITQSPKYLFRKEGQNVTLSCEQNLNHDAMYWYRQDPGQGLRLIYYSQIVNDFQKGDIAEGYSVSREKKESFPLTVTSAQKNPTAFYLCATERGSGNTIYFGEGSWLTVV.

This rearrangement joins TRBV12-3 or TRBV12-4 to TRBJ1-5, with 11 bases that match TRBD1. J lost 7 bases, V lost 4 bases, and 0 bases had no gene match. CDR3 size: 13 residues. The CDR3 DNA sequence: TGTGCCAGCAGTTGGGACAGGGGGCAGCCCCAGCATTTT. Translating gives CASSWDRGQPQHF.